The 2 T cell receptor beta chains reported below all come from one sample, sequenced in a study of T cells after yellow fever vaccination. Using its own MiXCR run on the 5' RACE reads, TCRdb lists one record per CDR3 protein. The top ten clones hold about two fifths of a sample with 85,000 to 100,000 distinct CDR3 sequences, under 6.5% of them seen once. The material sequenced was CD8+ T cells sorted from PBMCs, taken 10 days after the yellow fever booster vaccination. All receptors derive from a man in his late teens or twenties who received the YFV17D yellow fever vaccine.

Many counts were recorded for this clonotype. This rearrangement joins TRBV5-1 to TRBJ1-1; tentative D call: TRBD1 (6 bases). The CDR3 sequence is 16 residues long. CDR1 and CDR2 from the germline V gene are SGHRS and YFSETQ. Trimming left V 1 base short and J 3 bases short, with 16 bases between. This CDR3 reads CASSLSAGAVDTEAFF. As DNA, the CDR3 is TGCGCCAGCAGCTTGTCGGCAGGGGCGGTGGACACTGAAGCTTTCTTT.

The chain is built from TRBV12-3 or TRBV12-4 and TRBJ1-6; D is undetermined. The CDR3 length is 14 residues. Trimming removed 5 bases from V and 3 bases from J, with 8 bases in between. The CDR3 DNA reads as TGTGCCAGCAGTATGGACGGCTATAATTCACCCCTCCACTTT. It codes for CASSMDGYNSPLHF.